The clone carrying this TCR beta chain was found once. The sample is drawn from a study of T cells in localized non-small cell lung cancer. Sequencing used immunoSEQ multiplex PCR; TCRdb keeps in-frame clones, though not all of them. The sample records 45,000 to 55,000 clones, about 72% being singletons. Germline V lookup: CDR1 MNHEY, CDR2 SVGAGI. The V end was cut by 5 bases, the J end by 3 bases, with 14 bases between. The CDR3 spans 14 residues. The clonotype originates from a man aged 35-75 years with stage I squamous cell lung carcinoma. The chain couples TRBV6-5 to TRBJ2-7, with D hard to call. The sequences come from peripheral blood, collected before any cancer treatment. CDR3 in DNA: TGTGCCAGCAGTCAATGGACCGAAAACTACGAGCAGTACTTC. Translating gives CASSQWTENYEQYF.